These T cell receptor beta chains were read from a single sample in a study of blood T cells in healthy people across ages. TCRdb re-called the 5' RACE reads with MiXCR, one entry per CDR3 protein. Of approximately 800,000 distinct CDR3 sequences listed, roughly 50% are singletons. The sample comprised blood. These receptors all stem from a man older than 75 in good health. Both conserved end residues are part of each CDR3. D genes are given only for firm matches. Clone sizes are given selectively: once, few, many, or a class where the clone is expanded.

j_gene | abundance | v_gene | d_gene | CDR3nt | CDR3aa
TRBJ1-4 | - | TRBV25-1 | TRBD1 | TGTGCCAGCAGTGATCCGGGACAGGTCAATGAAAAACTGTTTTTT | CASSDPGQVNEKLFF
TRBJ2-3 | few | TRBV5-1 | TRBD1 | TGCGCCAGCAGCCGTGGGACAGATAGCACAGATACGCAGTATTTT | CASSRGTDSTDTQYF
TRBJ2-7 | - | TRBV6-2/TRBV6-3 | - | TGTGCCAGCAGCAACCGGGACACCTCCTACGAGCAGTACTTC | CASSNRDTSYEQYF
TRBJ2-1 | - | TRBV20-1 | TRBD2 | TGCAGTGCTAAGGAGGAGGTTCCGGGACTAGCGGGAGTGAGATCCTACAATGAGCAGTTCTTC | CSAKEEVPGLAGVRSYNEQFF
TRBJ2-5 | - | TRBV28 | - | TGTGCCAGCGGAGCACGGGAGACCCAGTACTTC | CASGARETQYF
TRBJ2-3 | - | TRBV2 | - | TGTGCCAGCAGTCCCGATCGGTCCACAGATACGCAGTATTTT | CASSPDRSTDTQYF
TRBJ2-3 | - | TRBV9 | - | TGTGCCAGCAGCGTCACAGGGAACCCAGATACGCAGTATTTT | CASSVTGNPDTQYF
TRBJ1-2 | - | TRBV28 | - | TGTGCCAGCAGCCGAGCGGGGGGCCTGGGCTATGGCTACACCTTC | CASSRAGGLGYGYTF
TRBJ1-4 | few | TRBV5-1 | - | TGCGCCAGCAGCTATCAGGGGACGCAGGAACTGTTTTTT | CASSYQGTQELFF
TRBJ2-1 | - | TRBV5-1 | - | TGCGCCAGCAGCCCCCACGGCGGGGCGAGCTCCTACAATGAGCAGTTCTTC | CASSPHGGASSYNEQFF
TRBJ1-2 | few | TRBV6-5 | - | TGTGCCAGCAAACAGGGTGGCGGCTACACCTTC | CASKQGGGYTF
TRBJ1-1 | few | TRBV29-1 | - | TGCAGCGTTGAAACAGGTTGGTGGACTGAAGCTTTCTTT | CSVETGWWTEAFF
TRBJ2-5 | few | TRBV7-9 | - | TGTGCCAGCAGTATCGGCCAGCCGGTACAGTACTTC | CASSIGQPVQYF
TRBJ1-2 | - | TRBV7-2 | TRBD1 | TGTGCCAGCAGCTTAGGTCCCGGCAGGGGGGGCTATGGCTACACCTTC | CASSLGPGRGGYGYTF
TRBJ2-4 | - | TRBV21-1 | - | TGTGCCAGCAGCAAAGGAGGACCTAAAAACATTCAGTACTTC | CASSKGGPKNIQYF
TRBJ2-7 | once | TRBV25-1 | - | TGTGCCAGCAGCGAACGGAGGGTGGGGACATACGAGCAGTACTTC | CASSERRVGTYEQYF
TRBJ2-1 | few | TRBV5-1 | - | TGCGCCAGCAGGAATACCGGGACGAATGAGCAGTTCTTC | CASRNTGTNEQFF
TRBJ2-3 | few | TRBV27 | - | TGTGCCAGCAGTTTTTCCGGACCCGGGGGGCAGTATTTT | CASSFSGPGGQYF
TRBJ2-1 | - | TRBV12-3/TRBV12-4 | TRBD2 | TGTGCCAGCAGTTTAGTCACCATACTAGCGGGAGAGTACAATGAGCAGTTCTTC | CASSLVTILAGEYNEQFF
TRBJ2-2 | - | TRBV25-1 | - | TGTGCCAGCAGTCCCCCTACGTTAACCGGGGAGCTGTTTTTT | CASSPPTLTGELFF
TRBJ1-5 | - | TRBV2 | - | TGTGCCAGCAGTGCATTCGGGACTAATCAGCCCCAGCATTTT | CASSAFGTNQPQHF
TRBJ2-3 | - | TRBV5-1 | TRBD2 | TGCGCCAGCAGCTTGACTAGCGGGAGCAGATACGCGTATTTT | CASSLTSGSRYAYF